Included here is one T cell receptor (beta chain) sequence, with context. Antigen specificity is unknown. TCR beta libraries were built with iRepertoire HTBI primers and Arm-PCR of CDR3 regions. One entry per CDR3 protein results from TCRdb running MiXCR on the multiplex PCR reads. The sample shows under 500,000 distinct CDR3 sequences, around 20% of them seen only once. The data belong to a study of regulatory T cells in long-lasting Graves disease. Time point given: persistent/refractory GD, antithyroid drugs over 5 years with positive TRAb. Researchers made the TCR library from RNA that was extracted from PBMCs. Study-level points and caveats: Sharing of public clonotypes was greater in persistent patients (over 2,500) than in new patients (roughly 1,000). The study found lower TCR diversity in persistent Graves' patients than in newly diagnosed ones. Persistent disease was characterized by preferential usage of TRBV28, TRBJ1-2 and TRBJ2-5.

This CDR3 has 15 residues. Deletions cut 2 bases from V and 2 bases from J, with 11 bases between. Germline values: CDR1 MNHNS, CDR2 SASEGT. The material sequenced was peripheral blood mononuclear cells (PBMCs), taken when the disease was refractory, from a patient treated with antithyroid drugs. This chain uses TRBV6-1 with TRBJ2-3, with D perhaps TRBD1 (6 bases). The source of this sequence is a female donor with Graves disease. The CDR3: CASSELGHSTDTQYF. Here the CDR3 DNA reads TGTGCCAGCAGTGAACTGGGACACTCCACAGATACGCAGTATTTT.